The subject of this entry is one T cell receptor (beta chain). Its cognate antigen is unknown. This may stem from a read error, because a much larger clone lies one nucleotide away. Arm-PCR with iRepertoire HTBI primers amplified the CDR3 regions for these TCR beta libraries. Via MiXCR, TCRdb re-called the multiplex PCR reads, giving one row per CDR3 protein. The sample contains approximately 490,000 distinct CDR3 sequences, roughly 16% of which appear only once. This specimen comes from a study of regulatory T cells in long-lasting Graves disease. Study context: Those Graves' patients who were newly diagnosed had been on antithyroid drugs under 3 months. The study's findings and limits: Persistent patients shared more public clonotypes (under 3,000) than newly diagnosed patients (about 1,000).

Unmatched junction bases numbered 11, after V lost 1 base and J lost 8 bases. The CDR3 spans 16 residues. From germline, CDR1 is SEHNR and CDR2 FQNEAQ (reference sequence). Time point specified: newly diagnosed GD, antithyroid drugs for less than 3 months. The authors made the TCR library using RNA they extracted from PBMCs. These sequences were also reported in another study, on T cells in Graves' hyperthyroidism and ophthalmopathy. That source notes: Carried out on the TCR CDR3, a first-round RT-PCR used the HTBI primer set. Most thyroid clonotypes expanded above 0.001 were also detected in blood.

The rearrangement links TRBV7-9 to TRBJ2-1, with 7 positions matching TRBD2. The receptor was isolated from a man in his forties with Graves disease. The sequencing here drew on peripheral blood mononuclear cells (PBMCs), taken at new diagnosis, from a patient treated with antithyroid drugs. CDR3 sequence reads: CASSLDVGGPSDEQFF. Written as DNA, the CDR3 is TGTGCCAGCAGCTTAGATGTGGGAGGGCCCTCGGATGAGCAGTTCTTC.